These 26 T cell receptor beta chains originate from one sample sequenced in a study of cytomegalovirus exposure and HLA in healthy donors. It was with 60 Vbeta and 13 Jbeta primers that the PCR ran. Profiled with immunoSEQ multiplex PCR; TCRdb holds only in-frame clones, not every one. The sample has over 250,000 clones, 75% to 90% seen once; the top ten hold less than 4%. Sequencing input: PBMCs. These TCRs come from a man aged 40-49 years in good health and CMV-seropositive.

The genes are TRBV5-6 and TRBJ2-1; the D is unclear. Germline V gives CDR1 SGHDT, CDR2 YYEEEE. The CDR3 runs 15 residues. The V end was cut by 0 bases, the J end by 4 bases, with 11 bases between. CDR3 nucleotides: TGTGCCAGCAGCTTGGCCGCCTACTTATACAATGAGCAGTTCTTC. It codes for CASSLAAYLYNEQFF.

V gene TRBV18 combines with J gene TRBJ2-3; 7 bases map to TRBD1. Losses at the gene ends were 2 bases for V and 4 bases for J; bases not matched to a gene: 9. The CDR3 runs 16 residues. The V gene's germline CDR1 is KGHSH and CDR2 LQKENI. CDR3 loop: CASSPGKGAVPDTQYF. CDR3 bases: TGTGCCAGCTCACCAGGGAAGGGGGCCGTCCCAGATACGCAGTATTTT.

The chain has TRBV2 and TRBJ2-1; D unresolved. Deletions cut 7 bases from V and 3 bases from J, with 13 bases between. Per germline, CDR1 SNHLY and CDR2 FYNNEI. This CDR3 has 14 residues. Here the CDR3 DNA reads TGTGCCAGCACCGGTAAGTTCGGCTACAATGAGCAGTTCTTC. Encoded protein: CASTGKFGYNEQFF.

This chain links TRBV29-1 with TRBJ2-3; 7 positions match TRBD2. This CDR3 contains 13 residues. V lost 4 bases to trimming and J lost 2 bases; unmatched junction nucleotides: 3. Per the germline V gene, CDR1 is SQVTM and CDR2 is ANQGSEA. The DNA for the CDR3 is TGCAGCGTTGGTAAGCGGGACACAGATACGCAGTATTTT. This sequence encodes CSVGKRDTDTQYF.

The V gene is TRBV14, the J gene TRBJ1-2, with no clear D. Germline-derived CDR1 and CDR2 are SGHDN and FVKESK. V was trimmed by 1 base and J by 5 bases, leaving 17 bases between them. CDR3 length: 16 amino acids. The CDR3 spells CASSQVYRQAVYGYTF. The DNA for the CDR3 is TGTGCCAGCAGCCAAGTTTATCGGCAGGCTGTTTATGGCTACACCTTC.

The sample holds a few counts of this clone. V gene TRBV28 combines with J gene TRBJ1-5; possibly TRBD1 for D (5 bases). CDR3 length: 15 residues. Germline V gives CDR1 MDHEN, CDR2 SYDVKM. V was pared by 7 bases and J by 7 bases, with 20 bases between. The CDR3: CASKPGGVTEQPQHF. In DNA form, the CDR3 reads TGTGCCAGCAAACCCGGGGGAGTCACAGAACAGCCCCAGCATTTT.

Concerning this clone: Its ends do not fully match the called genes, so a read error is possible. V gene TRBV5-4 combines with J gene TRBJ2-1; a weak D match, TRBD1 (6 bases). Germline assignment: CDR1 SGHNT and CDR2 YYREEE (reference sequence). This CDR3 contains 14 residues. The CDR3 bases are TGTGCCAGCAGCGCCGGCCGATGGGACAATGAGCAGCTCTTC. Translation gives CASSAGRWDNEQLF.

V gene TRBV28 combines with J gene TRBJ1-6; 8 bases match TRBD1. Germline V lookup: CDR1 MDHEN, CDR2 SYDVKM. The CDR3 runs 16 residues. V shed 6 bases, J shed 0 bases, and the junction held 4 bases outside the gene matches. The CDR3 coding sequence is TGTGCCAGCAGGCCAGGGGGCGCCTCCTATAATTCACCCCTCCACTTT. Protein sequence: CASRPGGASYNSPLHF.

V gene TRBV28 combines with J gene TRBJ1-2; no firm D call. This CDR3 is built from 14 residues. Looked up from germline, CDR1 is MDHEN and CDR2 is SYDVKM. V was cut by 4 bases and J by 1 base, with 10 bases left in between. The CDR3 here is CASSWRALNYGYTF. The CDR3 DNA reads TGTGCCAGCAGTTGGCGGGCACTTAACTATGGCTACACCTTC.

The V and J genes are TRBV7-8 and TRBJ1-1, with D perhaps matching TRBD1 (5 bases). Germline values: CDR1 SGHVS, CDR2 FQNEAQ. This CDR3 has 13 amino acids. Trimming removed 2 bases at V and 6 bases at J, with 10 bases between. The CDR3 coding sequence is TGTGCCAGCAGCTTAAGGGGTCGGGCTGAAGCTTTCTTT. Translated: CASSLRGRAEAFF.

This chain uses TRBV29-1 with TRBJ2-7; possible D gene TRBD2, 6 bases. The length of the CDR3 is 15 residues. Trimming took 4 bases from V and 3 from J, leaving 19 bases between them. CDR1 is SQVTM and CDR2 is ANQGSEA in the germline V gene. CDR3 in DNA: TGCAGCGTTGCCACCCTTAGCGGAGCCAACTACGAGCAGTACTTC. This translates into CSVATLSGANYEQYF.

The CDR3 bases are TGCGCCAGCAGCCAGAGGACTAGCGGGACCGGGGAGCTGTTTTTT. Its translation is CASSQRTSGTGELFF. This sequence joins TRBV4-1 and TRBJ2-2, with 11 nucleotides matching TRBD2. This CDR3 is 15 amino acids long. Germline trimming cut 3 bases from V and 5 bases from J; bases unmatched to any gene: 2. Germline V gene lookup returns CDR1 MGHRA and CDR2 YSYEKL.

This chain joins TRBV4-1 and TRBJ2-7, with no clear D. This CDR3 spans 15 amino acids. Trimming left V 1 base short and J 0 bases short, with 10 bases between. Per germline, CDR1 MGHRA and CDR2 YSYEKL. The CDR3 nucleotides read TGCGCCAGCAGCCAAGGTGGCCCTCCCTCCTACGAGCAGTACTTC. Protein: CASSQGGPPSYEQYF.

CDR3 coding DNA: TGTGCCAGCACAGGAGTTCGGAGGACAGAAGCCTACGAGCAGTACTTC. It yields the protein CASTGVRRTEAYEQYF. The V gene is TRBV18, the J gene TRBJ2-7; a weak D match, TRBD1 (6 bases). This CDR3 comprises 16 residues. The ends were cut back, 8 bases at V and 2 bases at J, with 22 bases in the middle. Looked up from germline, CDR1 is KGHSH and CDR2 is LQKENI.

The V gene is TRBV9, the J gene TRBJ2-1; 8 bases line up with TRBD2. Trimming cost V 5 bases and J 3 bases; bases outside gene matches: 10. This CDR3 has 16 amino acids. CDR1 and CDR2 (germline): SGDLS, YYNGEE. CDR3 bases: TGTGCCAGCAGTCCTTCAGGGCTAGCGGGCTACAATGAGCAGTTCTTC. This codes for CASSPSGLAGYNEQFF.

This chain links TRBV29-1 with TRBJ1-1, with D uncertain. V lost 6 bases to trimming and J lost 4 bases, with 12 bases between them. Germline V lookup: CDR1 SQVTM, CDR2 ANQGSEA. This CDR3 comprises 12 residues. CDR3 bases: TGCAGCGTCCTGGACGGGAGCACTGAAGCTTTCTTT. This codes for CSVLDGSTEAFF. The variable domain in full, completed from reference TRBV29-1 and TRBJ1-1, reads SAVISQKPSRDICQRGTSLTIQCQVDSQVTMMFWYRQQPGQSLTLIATANQGSEATYESGFVIDKFPISRPNLTFSTLTVSNMSPEDSSIYLCSVLDGSTEAFFGQGTRLTVV.

The V and J genes are TRBV5-4 and TRBJ2-7, with TRBD2 matching 10 bases. CDR3 size: 16 residues. J was trimmed by 2 bases and V by 0 bases; bases with no gene match: 5. Germline V gene data show CDR1 as SGHNT and CDR2 as YYREEE (reference sequence). The CDR3 sequence is CASSLDPSGSPYEQYF. DNA of the CDR3: TGTGCCAGCAGCTTGGACCCTAGCGGGAGTCCCTACGAGCAGTACTTC.

This clone has a handful of counts. The chain is built from TRBV6-1 and TRBJ1-2, with D perhaps matching TRBD1 (5 bases). Per the germline V gene, CDR1 is MNHNS and CDR2 is SASEGT. V gave up 2 bases and J gave up 9 bases, with 19 bases separating them. The CDR3 totals 15 residues. CDR3 loop: CASSERGDARGSYTF. The DNA for the CDR3 is TGTGCCAGCAGTGAACGGGGGGACGCGAGGGGTAGCTACACCTTC.

V is TRBV6-5 and J is TRBJ2-3; D is undetermined. V was shortened by 4 bases and J by 2 bases, with 7 bases between the two germline ends. This CDR3 has 13 residues. Germline V gene data show CDR1 as MNHEY and CDR2 as SVGAGI. The CDR3: CASSSQNTDTQYF. CDR3 in DNA: TGTGCCAGCAGTTCCCAGAACACAGATACGCAGTATTTT.

This clone occurred once. The genes are TRBV5-5 and TRBJ2-7, with D possibly TRBD1 on 5 matching bases. CDR3 length: 14 amino acids. The V end lost 0 bases, the J end lost 6 bases, and 13 bases lay between the germline ends. The germline V gene has CDR1 SGHKS and CDR2 YYEKEE (reference sequence). CDR3 coding DNA: TGTGCCAGCAGCTTGGGCAGGGCAATCCGCGAGCAGTACTTC. Its protein is CASSLGRAIREQYF.

V and J are TRBV27 and TRBJ2-2, with D maybe TRBD2 (6 bases). There are 14 residues in the CDR3. Germline CDR1 is MNHEY and CDR2 is SMNVEV (reference sequence). Trimming removed 8 bases at V and 7 bases at J, with 17 bases between. This chain's CDR3 is CASFDLAIGGELFF. The CDR3 DNA reads TGTGCCAGCTTCGATCTAGCGATAGGCGGGGAGCTGTTTTTT.

Here the CDR3 reads CASSEDRGQEKLFF. The CDR3 coding sequence is TGTGCCAGCAGCGAGGACAGGGGGCAGGAAAAACTGTTTTTT. The chain has TRBV5-4 and TRBJ1-4; 11 positions agree with TRBD1. The CDR3 runs 14 residues. J lost 8 bases, V lost 4 bases, and 4 bases had no gene match. CDR1 is SGHNT, CDR2 YYREEE, per germline (reference sequence).

The V call is TRBV19, the J call TRBJ2-7, with D tentatively TRBD2 (5 bases). V was clipped by 6 bases and J by 1 base, with 19 bases between them. The CDR3 is made up of 16 amino acids. Germline values: CDR1 LNHDA, CDR2 SQIVND (reference sequence). CDR3 in amino acids: CASSSGVLPASYEQYF. In DNA, the CDR3 is TGTGCCAGTAGCAGCGGAGTACTCCCAGCATCCTACGAGCAGTACTTC.

The chain combines TRBV6-5 with TRBJ2-5; possible D gene TRBD2, 5 bases. This CDR3 region has 14 residues. CDR1 is MNHEY and CDR2 is SVGAGI in the germline V gene. Trimming shortened V by 4 bases and J by 4 bases, and 13 bases separated the two germline ends. The CDR3 DNA follows: TGTGCCAGCAGTTCGGAGGAATTACCAGAGACCCAGTACTTC. Its protein product is CASSSEELPETQYF.

Details on this clone: Other DNA sequences within the sample encode an identical CDR3. J is TRBJ2-7 and V is TRBV9, with D possibly matching TRBD1 (6 bases). The V gene's germline CDR1 is SGDLS and CDR2 YYNGEE. The length of the CDR3 is 13 residues. V lost 0 bases and J lost 7, with 11 bases in between. CDR3 loop: CASSVAGASEQYF. The CDR3 DNA reads as TGTGCCAGCAGCGTAGCAGGGGCCTCGGAGCAGTACTTC.

The chain links TRBV5-6 to TRBJ2-1, with 8 bases aligning to TRBD2. CDR3 size: 19 residues. The germline V gene encodes CDR1 SGHDT and CDR2 YYEEEE. The V segment lost 3 bases and the J segment 8 bases; nucleotides outside the gene matches: 22. The CDR3 sequence: CASSSLRTDPGAGADEQFF. The CDR3 DNA follows: TGTGCCAGCAGCTCCCTCCGGACAGATCCGGGAGCGGGGGCGGATGAGCAGTTCTTC.